This T cell receptor (beta chain) originates from a study of T cell responses to AZD1222 COVID-19 vaccine. Whole-study findings and limits: Spike-specific TCR depth and breadth grew after two AZD1222 doses. Donors in the cohort were predominantly white British and more often female, and clonal diversity was possibly underestimated. Reportedly, nearly half the spike-specific TCRs target unmutated variant regions.

Clones were read by immunoSEQ multiplex PCR, and TCRdb kept only the in-frame ones, dropping some. This table has about 130,000 clones, approximately 88% appearing once. About this clone: Its target is not known.

The germline CDR1 and CDR2 sequences are SGHNT and YENEEA. CDR3 length: 14 amino acids. Losses at the gene ends were 5 bases for V and 5 bases for J; bases not matched to a gene: 7. The sample here was peripheral blood, taken on day 0 of AZD1222 vaccination. The receptor's source is an adult in good health. The gene calls are TRBV11-3 and TRBJ2-5, with 8 bases lining up with TRBD1. CDR3 loop: CASSPDRERETQYF. As DNA, the CDR3 is TGTGCCAGCAGCCCGGACAGGGAACGGGAGACCCAGTACTTC.